This T cell receptor (beta chain) was documented in a study of blood T cells in healthy people across ages. The authors ran a second PCR of roughly 7 to 11 cycles using a sample-barcoded 5' primer and a J-beta primer mix. TCRdb passed the 5' RACE reads through MiXCR, listing each CDR3 protein once. Found here are some 1.7 million distinct CDR3 sequences, over 25% of them singletons; the top ten hold 7.7%. The TCR sequence derives from a woman aged 25 to 45 in good health. Sample: blood.

The CDR3 DNA sequence: TGTGCCAGCAGCGGTCCTTTAGGGCCCGGCTATGGCTACACCTTC. It specifies CASSGPLGPGYGYTF. The chain joins TRBV12-3 or TRBV12-4 to TRBJ1-2, with D unresolved. This CDR3 comprises 15 residues. Trimming pared 6 bases from V and 4 bases from J, leaving 18 bases between.